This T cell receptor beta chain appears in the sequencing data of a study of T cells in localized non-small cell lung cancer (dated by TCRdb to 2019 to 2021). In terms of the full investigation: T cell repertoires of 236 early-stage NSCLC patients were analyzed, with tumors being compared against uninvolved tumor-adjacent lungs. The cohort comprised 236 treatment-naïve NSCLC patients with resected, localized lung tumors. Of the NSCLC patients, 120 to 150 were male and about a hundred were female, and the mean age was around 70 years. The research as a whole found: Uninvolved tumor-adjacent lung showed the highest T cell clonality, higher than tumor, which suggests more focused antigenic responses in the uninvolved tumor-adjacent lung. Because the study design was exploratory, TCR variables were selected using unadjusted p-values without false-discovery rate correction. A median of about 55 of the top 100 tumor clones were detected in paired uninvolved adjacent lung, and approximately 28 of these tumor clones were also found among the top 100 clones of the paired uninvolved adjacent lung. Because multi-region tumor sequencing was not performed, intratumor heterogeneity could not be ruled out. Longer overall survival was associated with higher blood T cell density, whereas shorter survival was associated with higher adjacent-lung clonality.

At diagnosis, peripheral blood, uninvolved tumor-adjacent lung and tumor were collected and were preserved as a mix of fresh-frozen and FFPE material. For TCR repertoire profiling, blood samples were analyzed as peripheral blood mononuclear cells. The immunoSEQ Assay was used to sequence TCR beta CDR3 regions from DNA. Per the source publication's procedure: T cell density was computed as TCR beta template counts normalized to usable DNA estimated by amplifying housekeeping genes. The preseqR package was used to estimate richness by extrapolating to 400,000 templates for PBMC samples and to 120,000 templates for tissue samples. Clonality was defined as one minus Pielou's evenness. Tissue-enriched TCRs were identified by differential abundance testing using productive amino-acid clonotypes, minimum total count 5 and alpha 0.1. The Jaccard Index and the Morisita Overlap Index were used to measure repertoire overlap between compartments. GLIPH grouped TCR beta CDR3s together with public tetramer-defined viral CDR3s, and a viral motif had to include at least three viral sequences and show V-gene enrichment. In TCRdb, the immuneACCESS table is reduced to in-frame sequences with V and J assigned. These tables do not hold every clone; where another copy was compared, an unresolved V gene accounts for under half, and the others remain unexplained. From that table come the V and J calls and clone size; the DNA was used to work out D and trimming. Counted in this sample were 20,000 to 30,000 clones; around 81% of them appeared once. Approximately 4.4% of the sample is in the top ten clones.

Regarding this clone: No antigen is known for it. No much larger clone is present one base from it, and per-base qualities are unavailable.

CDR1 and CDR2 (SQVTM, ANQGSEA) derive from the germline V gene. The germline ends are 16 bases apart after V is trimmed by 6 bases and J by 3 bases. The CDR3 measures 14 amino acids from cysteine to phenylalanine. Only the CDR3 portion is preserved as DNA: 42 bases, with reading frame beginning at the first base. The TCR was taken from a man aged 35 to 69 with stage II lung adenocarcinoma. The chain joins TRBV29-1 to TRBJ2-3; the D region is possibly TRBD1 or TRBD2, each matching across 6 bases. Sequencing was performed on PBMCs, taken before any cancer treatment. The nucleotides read TGCAGCGTGGAGGGACATCCCCGGACAGATACGCAGTATTTT. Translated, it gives CSVEGHPRTDTQYF.